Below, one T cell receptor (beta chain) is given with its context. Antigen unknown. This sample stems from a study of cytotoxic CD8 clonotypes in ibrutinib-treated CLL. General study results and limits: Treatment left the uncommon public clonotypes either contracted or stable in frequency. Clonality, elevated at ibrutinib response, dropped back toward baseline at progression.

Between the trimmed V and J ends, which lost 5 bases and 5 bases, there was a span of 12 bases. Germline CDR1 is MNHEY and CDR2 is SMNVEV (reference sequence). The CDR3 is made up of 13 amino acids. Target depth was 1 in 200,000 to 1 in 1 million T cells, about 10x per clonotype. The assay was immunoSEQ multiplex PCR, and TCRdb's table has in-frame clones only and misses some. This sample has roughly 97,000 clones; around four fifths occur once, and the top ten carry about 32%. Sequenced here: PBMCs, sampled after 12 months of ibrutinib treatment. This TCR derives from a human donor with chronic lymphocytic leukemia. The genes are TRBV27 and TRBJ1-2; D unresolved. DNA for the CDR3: TGTGCCAGCAGTATCGGTCGAGGGTATGGCTACACCTTC. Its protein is CASSIGRGYGYTF.